This T cell receptor (beta chain) was recovered during a study of CD8 T cells in ankylosing spondylitis. Notes on the study in general: Characteristic of ankylosing spondylitis blood, it appeared, was a TCR beta motif comprising roughly eight highly homologous variants.

MiXCR was run by TCRdb on the 5' RACE reads, yielding one entry per CDR3 protein. Of fewer than 550,000 distinct CDR3 sequences listed, roughly 5.3% are singletons. There are many counts of this clonotype. Its antigen is currently unknown. Looked up from germline, CDR1 is PRHDT and CDR2 is FYEKMQ (reference sequence). The CDR3 has 14 amino acids. V lost 2 bases and J lost 6, with 12 bases in between. The TCR sequence derives from a male donor with ankylosing spondylitis. What was sequenced was blood, either unsorted or a sorted T cell fraction (not recorded which). V usage is TRBV13 and J usage is TRBJ2-3; either TRBD1 or TRBD2 may supply D (5 bases each). This CDR3 reads CASSLPSEGDTQYF. CDR3 DNA: TGTGCCAGCAGCTTACCCTCTGAGGGGGATACGCAGTATTTT.